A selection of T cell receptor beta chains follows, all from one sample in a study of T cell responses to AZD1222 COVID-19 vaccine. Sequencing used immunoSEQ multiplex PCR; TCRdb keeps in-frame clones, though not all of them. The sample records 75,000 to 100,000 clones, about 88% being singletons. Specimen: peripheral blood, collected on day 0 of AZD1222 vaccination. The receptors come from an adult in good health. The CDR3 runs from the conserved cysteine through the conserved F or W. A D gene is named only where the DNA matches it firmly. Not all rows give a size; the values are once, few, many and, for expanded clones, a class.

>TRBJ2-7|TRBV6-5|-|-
TGTGCCAGCAGTTCCCTATACGAGCAGTACTTC
CASSSLYEQYF
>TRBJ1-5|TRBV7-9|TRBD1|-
TGTGCCAGTCAACCGGGACAGGGGAATCAGCCCCAGCATTTT
CASQPGQGNQPQHF
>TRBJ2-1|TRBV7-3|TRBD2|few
TGTGCCAGCAGCTCCAATCTAGGGAGGGGCGGTGAGCAGTTCTTC
CASSSNLGRGGEQFF
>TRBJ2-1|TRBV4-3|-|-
TGCGCCAGCAGCCAAGACGCACAGGGAAGGTCCTACAATGAGCAGTTCTTC
CASSQDAQGRSYNEQFF
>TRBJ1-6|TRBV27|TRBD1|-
TGTGCCAGCAGTCCCCCCCCAGGGGGCGAAACACCCCTCCACTTT
CASSPPPGGETPLHF
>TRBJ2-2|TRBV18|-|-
TGTGCCAGCTCATTACAGGGACCAGCCACCGGGGAGCTGTTTTTT
CASSLQGPATGELFF
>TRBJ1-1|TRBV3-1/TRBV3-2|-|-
TGTGCCAGCTCCTGGGGGGGGCGCAGAGACGCTTTCTTT
CASSWGGRRDAFF
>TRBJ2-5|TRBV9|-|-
TGTGCCAGCAGCGTAGCTGGGGGCGTAGGAGAGACCCAGTACTTC
CASSVAGGVGETQYF
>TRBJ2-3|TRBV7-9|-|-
TGTGCCAGCAGCTTGCTCGGTGGCACAGATACGCAGTATTTT
CASSLLGGTDTQYF
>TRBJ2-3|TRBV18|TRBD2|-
TGTGCCAGCTCACCAGTTCTAGCGGGCACAGATACGCAGTATTTT
CASSPVLAGTDTQYF
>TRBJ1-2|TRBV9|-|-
TGTGCCAGCAGCGGGGCGGGGAGAGCTAACTATGGCTACACCTTC
CASSGAGRANYGYTF
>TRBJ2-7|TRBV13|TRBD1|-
TGTGCCAGCAGCTTAGGGACAGGGAGTCGCGAGCAGTACTTC
CASSLGTGSREQYF
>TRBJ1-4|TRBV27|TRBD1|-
TGTGCCAGCAGTTCTCCAGGGGGTACTGGCGGAAAACTGTTTTTT
CASSSPGGTGGKLFF
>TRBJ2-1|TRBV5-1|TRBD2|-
TGCGCCAGCAGCTGGACTAGCGGGGGGGCGTGGCAGTTCTTC
CASSWTSGGAWQFF
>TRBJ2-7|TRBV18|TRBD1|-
TGTGCCAGCTCACCCTCCTGGGACAGGGGGTACGAGCAGTACTTC
CASSPSWDRGYEQYF
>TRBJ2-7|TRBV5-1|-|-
TGCGCCAGCAGCTTGAAGGATACCAGCTCCTACGAGCAGTACTTC
CASSLKDTSSYEQYF
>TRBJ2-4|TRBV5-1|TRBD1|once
TGCGCCAGCAGCTTCTTATATCCGGGACAGGGGGAAAAAAACATTCAGTACTTC
CASSFLYPGQGEKNIQYF
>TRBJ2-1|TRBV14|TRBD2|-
TGTGCCAGCAGCCAAGACGTCTGGACTAGCGGGGGGTCTTACTACAATGAGCAGTTCTTC
CASSQDVWTSGGSYYNEQFF
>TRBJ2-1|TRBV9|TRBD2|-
TGTGCCAGCAGCCTAGCGGGGGACTCCTACAATGAGCAGTTCTTC
CASSLAGDSYNEQFF
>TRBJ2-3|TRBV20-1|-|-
TGCAGTGCTACCGCAGGAGATACGCAGTATTTT
CSATAGDTQYF
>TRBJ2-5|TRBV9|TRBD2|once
TGTGCCAGCAGCTACGGACTAGCGGCTCAAGAGACCCAGTACTTC
CASSYGLAAQETQYF
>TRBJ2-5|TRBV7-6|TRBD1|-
TGTGCCAGCAGCTTTGGGGGACAGGGGGCCCCAGAGACCCAGTACTTC
CASSFGGQGAPETQYF
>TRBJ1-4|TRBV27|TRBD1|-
TGTGCCAGCAGTTCGCCGGGACAGGCCAAGGGGCTGTTTTTT
CASSSPGQAKGLFF
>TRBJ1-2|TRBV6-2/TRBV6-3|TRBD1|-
TGTGCCAGCAGTTACGGACAGGGAAGCCGCCGGGAGGGCTACACCTTC
CASSYGQGSRREGYTF
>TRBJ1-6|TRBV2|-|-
TGTGCCAGCCTTCTAGGGAATTCACCCCTCCACTTT
CASLLGNSPLHF
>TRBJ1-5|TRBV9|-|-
TGTGCCAGCAGCGTAGATGAGGGCCAGCCCCAGCATTTT
CASSVDEGQPQHF
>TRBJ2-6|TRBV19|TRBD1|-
TGTGCCAGTAGTCCAAAGGGACAGATGAAACCTGGGGCCAACGTCCTGACTTTC
CASSPKGQMKPGANVLTF
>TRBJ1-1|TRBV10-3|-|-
TGTGCCATCAGACCCGGGACTACCAACACTGAAGCTTTCTTT
CAIRPGTTNTEAFF
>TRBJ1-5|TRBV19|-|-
TGTGCCAGTAGGGGGGAAAAGAATGGTCAGCCCCAGCATTTT
CASRGEKNGQPQHF
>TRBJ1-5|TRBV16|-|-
TGTGCCAGCAGCCCCGATAGGGATCAGCCCCAGCATTTT
CASSPDRDQPQHF
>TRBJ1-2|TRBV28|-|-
TGTGCCAGCAGTTCGAGCCCAGGGATTTTCTATGGCTACACCTTC
CASSSSPGIFYGYTF
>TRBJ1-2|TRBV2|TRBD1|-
TGTGCCAGCAGTGCAGGGGGAGGCAATGGCTACACCTTC
CASSAGGGNGYTF
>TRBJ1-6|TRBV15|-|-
TGTGCCACCAGCAGAGATACGGACGGCAATTCACCCCTCCACTTT
CATSRDTDGNSPLHF
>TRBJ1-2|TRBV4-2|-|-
TGTGCCAGCAGCCAAGACTCAGGGGCCGGCTACACCTTC
CASSQDSGAGYTF
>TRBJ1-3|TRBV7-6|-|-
TGTGCCAGCAGTCCCCCGGGGAACTCTGGAAACACCATATATTTT
CASSPPGNSGNTIYF
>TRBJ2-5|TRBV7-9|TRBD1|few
TGTGCCAGCAGCTCCTCAGGGGGCTCGGAGACCCAGTACTTC
CASSSSGGSETQYF
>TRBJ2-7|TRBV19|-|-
TGTGCCAGTCCCCCCGAGCAGTACTTC
CASPPEQYF
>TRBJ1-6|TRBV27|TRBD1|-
TGTGCCAGCAGTTCCACCCCCGGGACAGGGGGCAATTCACCCCTCCACTTT
CASSSTPGTGGNSPLHF
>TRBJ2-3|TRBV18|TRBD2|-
TGTGCCAGCTCAAACTCGGCGGGGGGAGCAGATACGCAGTATTTT
CASSNSAGGADTQYF
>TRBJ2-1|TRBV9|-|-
TGTGCCAGCAGCGTAGGGGGCTACCGCAATGAGCAGTTCTTC
CASSVGGYRNEQFF
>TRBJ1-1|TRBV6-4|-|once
TGTGCCACCCTGATAAGTGACACTGAAGCTTTCTTT
CATLISDTEAFF
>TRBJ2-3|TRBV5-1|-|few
TGCGCCAGCAGCGGTGGGCTAAGACTCAGCACAGATACGCAGTATTTT
CASSGGLRLSTDTQYF
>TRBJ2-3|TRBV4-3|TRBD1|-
TGCGCCAGCAGCCAAGGGTCAGGGGGAGTGGGAGATACGCAGTATTTT
CASSQGSGGVGDTQYF
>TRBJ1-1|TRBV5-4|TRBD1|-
TGTGCCAGCAGCCCAGGGGGGGGCCTGGGGAACACTGAAGCTTTCTTT
CASSPGGGLGNTEAFF